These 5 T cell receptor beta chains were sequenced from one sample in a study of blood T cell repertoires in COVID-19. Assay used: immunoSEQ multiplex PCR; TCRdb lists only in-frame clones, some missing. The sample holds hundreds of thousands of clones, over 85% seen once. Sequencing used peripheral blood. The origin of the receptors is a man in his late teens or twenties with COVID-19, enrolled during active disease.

CDR3 DNA: TGTGCCAGCAGCTTCTCTGTATTAGATGAGCAGTTCTTC. The encoded protein is CASSFSVLDEQFF. The rearrangement links TRBV7-9 to TRBJ2-1; D gene unclear. V lost 3 bases and J 8 bases, leaving 11 bases between the germline ends. This CDR3 is 13 amino acids long. The germline CDR1 and CDR2 sequences are SEHNR and FQNEAQ (reference sequence).

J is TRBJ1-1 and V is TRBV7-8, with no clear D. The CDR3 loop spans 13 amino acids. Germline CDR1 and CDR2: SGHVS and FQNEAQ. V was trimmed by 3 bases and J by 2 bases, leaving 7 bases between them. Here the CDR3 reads CASSFDTNTEAFF. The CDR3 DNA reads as TGTGCCAGCAGCTTCGACACAAACACTGAAGCTTTCTTT.

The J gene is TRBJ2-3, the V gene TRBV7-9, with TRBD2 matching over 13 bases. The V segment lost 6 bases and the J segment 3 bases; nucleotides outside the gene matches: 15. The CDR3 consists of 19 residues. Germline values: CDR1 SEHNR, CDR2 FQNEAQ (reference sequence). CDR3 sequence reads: CASRSRRTSGGPRTDTQYF. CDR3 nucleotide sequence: TGTGCCAGCAGGTCCCGGAGGACTAGCGGGGGACCACGAACAGATACGCAGTATTTT.

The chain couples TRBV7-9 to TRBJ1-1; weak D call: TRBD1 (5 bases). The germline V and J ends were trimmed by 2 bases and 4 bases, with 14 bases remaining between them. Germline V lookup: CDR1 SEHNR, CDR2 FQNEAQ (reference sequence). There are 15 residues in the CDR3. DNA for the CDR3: TGTGCCAGCAGCTTATTGGCAGGGAGGGCCACTGAAGCTTTCTTT. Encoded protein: CASSLLAGRATEAFF.

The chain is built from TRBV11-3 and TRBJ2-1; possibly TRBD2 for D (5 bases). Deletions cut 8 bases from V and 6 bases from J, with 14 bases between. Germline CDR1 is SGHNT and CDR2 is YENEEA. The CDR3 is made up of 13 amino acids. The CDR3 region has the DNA TGTGCCAGCTCCTTCCCTGGAGGCAATGAGCAGTTCTTC. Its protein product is CASSFPGGNEQFF.